This T cell receptor (beta chain) comes out of a study of CD8 T cells in Susac syndrome. cDNA came from 0.5 to 1 ug RNA primed by random hexamers. Amplification of the TCR beta CDR3 was carried out by immunoSEQ multiplex PCR, which spanned a total of 54 Vbeta and 13 Jbeta segments. From the immunoSEQ multiplex PCR reads, TCRdb called clonotypes with MiXCR, one entry per CDR3 protein. The repertoire holds a few hundred thousand distinct CDR3 sequences, 95% seen once, with about 0.091% in the top ten. Peripheral blood CD8+ and CD4+ T cells were profiled by TCR beta sequencing. CDR3 length equals 13 residues. Germline CDR1 LNHDA, CDR2 SQIVND (reference sequence). V was trimmed by 4 bases and J by 6 bases, leaving 12 bases between them.

This TCR was recovered from a human donor with multiple sclerosis. The J gene is TRBJ1-1, the V gene TRBV19; TRBD1 might be the D (6 bases). Sequenced sample: CD4+ T cells from PBMCs. The CDR3 DNA sequence: TGTGCCAGTAGTACGCCGGGACAATCTGAAGCTTTCTTT. Encoded protein: CASSTPGQSEAFF.